This TCR beta chain was obtained from a study of CD4 T cell repertoires in COVID-19. Study-level background: Relabeled CFSE-low cells, IL-2-expanded for around nine days, met spikes from other coronaviruses.

Germline V CDR1 and CDR2: MNHEY, SMNVEV (reference sequence). V lost 2 bases, J lost 2 bases, and 12 bases lay in between. CDR3 length: 15 amino acids. TCRdb keeps only in-frame clones here, not all; method: immunoSEQ multiplex PCR. The table records fewer than 100,000 clones, 83% of them present only once. Samples came from patients recovered from mild-to-severe COVID-19. Here the sequenced sample was CD4+ T cells from peripheral blood, taken after recovery from COVID-19. The clonotype comes from a human donor who had COVID-19. The chain uses TRBV27 and TRBJ2-5, with D perhaps assigned TRBD1 or TRBD2 (6 bases each). This CDR3 is CASSLSRGPQETQYF. The CDR3 DNA sequence: TGTGCCAGCAGTTTAAGTCGGGGGCCACAAGAGACCCAGTACTTC.